This T cell receptor (beta chain) appears in the sequencing data of a study of blood T cell repertoires in COVID-19. About the study: Collection of acute and convalescent COVID-19 samples took place in the United States, Italy and Spain. Sample material is recorded as cDNA or gDNA derived from T cells, B-cell-depleted T cells, or PBMCs.

Sequencing was performed with immunoSEQ multiplex PCR; in TCRdb, only in-frame clones are kept and a portion is missing. The table records about 210,000 clones, around 92% of them present only once. All enrollees were roughly 18 to 89 years old and from roughly 22 US areas. Two negative PCRs, clearance, or symptom resolution characterized the recovered Cohort 3 donors. The specimen sequenced was PBMCs or T cells enriched from blood (not recorded which). The receptor was derived from a woman younger than 35 who had recovered from COVID-19.

The DNA for the CDR3 is TGTGCCAGCAGCTTAGATTGGGGGGGGAACAATGAGCAGTTCTTC. It translates to CASSLDWGGNNEQFF. The V call is TRBV11-2, the J call TRBJ2-1; 7 nucleotides align to TRBD2. This CDR3 has 15 amino acids. Germline trimming cut 0 bases from V and 5 bases from J; bases unmatched to any gene: 4. Germline V gene lookup returns CDR1 SGHAT and CDR2 FQNNGV.